The rows below give T cell receptor beta chains drawn from one sample of a study of OX40 agonist ivuxolimab in advanced cancers. Sequencing used immunoSEQ multiplex PCR; TCRdb keeps in-frame clones, though not all of them. The data show tens of thousands of clones, approximately 85% seen once. This material consisted of CD4+ or CD8+ T cells sorted from blood, taken in a trial of the OX40 agonist ivuxolimab. Receptors were obtained from an adult with an advanced solid tumor such as melanoma, head and neck, liver or kidney cancer. Both conserved end residues are part of each CDR3. D genes are given only for firm matches.

V gene	D gene	J gene	CDR3 protein	CDR3 DNA
TRBV25-1	TRBD2	TRBJ2-3	CASGRAGTTDTQYF	TGTGCCAGCGGGAGGGCGGGGACCACAGATACGCAGTATTTT
TRBV18	TRBD1	TRBJ1-2	CASSQTGTGNYGYTF	TGTGCCAGCTCACAGACCGGGACAGGGAACTATGGCTACACCTTC
TRBV28	TRBD1	TRBJ1-5	CASSSPGGKNQPQHF	TGTGCCAGCAGTTCCCCAGGGGGAAAGAATCAGCCCCAGCATTTT
TRBV30	NA	TRBJ1-5	CAWSVRSGQPQHF	TGTGCCTGGAGTGTACGGTCGGGTCAGCCCCAGCATTTT
TRBV30	TRBD2	TRBJ2-7	CASRGTSGGLQYF	TGTGCCAGCCGGGGGACTAGCGGGGGGTTGCAGTACTTC
TRBV19	NA	TRBJ2-6	CASSVRDPSSGANVLTF	TGTGCCAGTAGTGTCCGGGACCCCAGCTCTGGGGCCAACGTCCTGACTTTC
TRBV9	TRBD1	TRBJ1-2	CASSVLQGGNYGYTF	TGTGCCAGCAGCGTATTACAGGGGGGGAACTATGGCTACACCTTC
TRBV7-3	NA	TRBJ2-1	CASSRGDSYNEQFF	TGTGCCAGCAGCCGAGGGGACTCCTACAATGAGCAGTTCTTC
TRBV9	TRBD2	TRBJ2-2	CASSPLGWEGTGELFF	TGTGCCAGCAGCCCTCTGGGGTGGGAGGGCACCGGGGAGCTGTTTTTT
TRBV10-3	NA	TRBJ1-2	CAISEPAGTVRTSPNYGYTF	TGTGCCATCAGTGAGCCCGCGGGGACGGTAAGAACTTCACCTAACTATGGCTACACCTTC
TRBV6-1	NA	TRBJ2-5	CASSEADQGGQETQYF	TGTGCCAGCAGTGAAGCTGACCAGGGCGGGCAAGAGACCCAGTACTTC
TRBV7-2	NA	TRBJ1-6	CASSLGWWEGSSSPLHF	TGTGCCAGCAGCTTAGGCTGGTGGGAAGGAAGTAGTTCACCCCTCCACTTT